Listed here are 21 T cell receptor beta chains from one sample, sequenced in a study of blood T cell repertoires in COVID-19. Libraries were prepared by immunoSEQ multiplex PCR; TCRdb keeps only in-frame clonotypes and omits some of them. The sample shows some 200,000 clones, around 83% of them seen only once. The source material was peripheral blood. The receptors derive from a man between 45 and 60 years old who had recovered from COVID-19.

The chain has TRBV19 and TRBJ2-3; 11 bases fit TRBD2. With V trimmed by 5 bases and J by 6 bases, 7 bases remained unmatched. This CDR3 has 15 amino acids. Germline values: CDR1 LNHDA, CDR2 SQIVND (reference sequence). Here the CDR3 DNA reads TGTGCCAGTAGTGTCACTAGCGGGAGTATGGATACGCAGTATTTT. It codes for CASSVTSGSMDTQYF.

The chain couples TRBV28 to TRBJ2-7; possibly TRBD1 for D (6 bases). This CDR3 spans 15 amino acids. Germline V lookup: CDR1 MDHEN, CDR2 SYDVKM. The V end lost 4 bases, the J end lost 2 bases, and 15 bases lay between the germline ends. The CDR3: CASSSPGVRAYEQYF. The CDR3 bases are TGTGCCAGCAGTTCGCCAGGGGTTAGGGCCTACGAGCAGTACTTC.

This clone has a single count. The chain uses TRBV19 and TRBJ2-4, with 9 nucleotides matching TRBD1. The CDR3 is 19 amino acids. CDR1 is LNHDA, CDR2 SQIVND, per germline (reference sequence). The junction had 12 bases not matched to a gene; V was cut back by 3 bases and J by 0 bases. CDR3 nucleotide sequence: TGTGCCAGTAGTATGGGACAGGGACCAACGAATCTAGCCAAAAACATTCAGTACTTC. The encoded protein is CASSMGQGPTNLAKNIQYF.

This chain links TRBV4-1 with TRBJ2-1; 13 nucleotides align to TRBD2. V dropped 5 bases and J dropped 6; count of bases not matched to a gene: 10. The germline gives CDR1 MGHRA, CDR2 YSYEKL. CDR3 length equals 17 residues. For the CDR3, the DNA is TGCGCCAGCAGCACCGTCGGGACTAGCGGGAATAGCAATGAGCAGTTCTTC. This translates into CASSTVGTSGNSNEQFF.

This chain joins TRBV6-6 and TRBJ1-3; no clear D gene. This CDR3 is built from 18 residues. V was pared by 7 bases and J by 0 bases, with 22 bases between. From germline, CDR1 is MNHNY and CDR2 SVGAGI (reference sequence). The CDR3 DNA reads TGTGCCAGCATTCGCTCGGGAGGGAGTCCCTTCTCTGGAAACACCATATATTTT. It encodes CASIRSGGSPFSGNTIYF.

This chain links TRBV29-1 with TRBJ2-7; a possible D gene is TRBD1 (6 bases). Germline CDR1 is SQVTM and CDR2 is ANQGSEA. The CDR3 extends over 12 amino acids. V lost 6 bases to trimming and J lost 2 bases, with 11 bases between them. CDR3 protein: CSVGTPTYEQYF. The CDR3, as DNA: TGCAGCGTCGGGACACCCACCTACGAGCAGTACTTC.

This chain connects TRBV19 to TRBJ1-1, with D possibly TRBD1 on 6 matching bases. The CDR3 covers 13 residues. Trimming removed 7 bases at V and 1 base at J, with 10 bases between. Germline V gives CDR1 LNHDA, CDR2 SQIVND (reference sequence). The CDR3 DNA reads as TGTGCCAGTACGCCGGGACAGAACACTGAAGCTTTCTTT. It translates to CASTPGQNTEAFF.

The chain couples TRBV10-3 to TRBJ2-1; 7 positions agree with TRBD2. Germline V gives CDR1 ENHRY, CDR2 SYGVKD. V shed 2 bases and J 3 bases; nucleotides not matched to a gene: 4. The CDR3 is made up of 15 amino acids. The CDR3 reads CAISERSGNYNEQFF. The CDR3 DNA follows: TGTGCCATCAGTGAGAGGAGCGGGAACTACAATGAGCAGTTCTTC.

The chain employs TRBV5-1 and TRBJ2-1; 8 bases align to TRBD1. Germline values: CDR1 SGHRS, CDR2 YFSETQ. CDR3 size: 16 residues. Trimming took 4 bases from V and 1 from J; bases not matched to a gene: 7. The CDR3 sequence is CASSLSGGQSYNEQFF. CDR3 coding DNA: TGCGCCAGCAGCCTGTCAGGGGGCCAGTCCTACAATGAGCAGTTCTTC.

The rearrangement uses TRBV28 and TRBJ1-2; D is uncertain. From germline, CDR1 is MDHEN and CDR2 SYDVKM. Trimming removed 3 bases from V and 4 bases from J, with 12 bases in between. This CDR3 spans 14 amino acids. CDR3 sequence: CASSLPQSSYGYTF. CDR3 coding DNA: TGTGCCAGCAGTTTGCCACAGAGTAGCTATGGCTACACCTTC.

CDR3 DNA sequence: TGCGCCAGCAGCAAATCCGGGACAGGGATGGTTGCTCAGCCCCAGCATTTT. Translation gives CASSKSGTGMVAQPQHF. V is TRBV10-2 and J is TRBJ1-5, with 9 bases that match TRBD1. The CDR3 is 17 residues long. V lost 6 bases, J lost 6 bases, and 15 bases stayed unmatched. Per the germline V gene, CDR1 is WSHSY and CDR2 is SAAADI.

The gene calls are TRBV5-1 and TRBJ2-5; weak D call: TRBD2 (5 bases). V lost 0 bases and J lost 4, with 10 bases in between. CDR3 length: 14 residues. Germline CDR1 SGHRS, CDR2 YFSETQ. The CDR3 region is CASSLGTWGETQYF. As DNA, the CDR3 is TGCGCCAGCAGCTTGGGGACTTGGGGAGAGACCCAGTACTTC.

V and J are TRBV9 and TRBJ2-2; 7 bases line up with TRBD2. Germline CDR1 SGDLS, CDR2 YYNGEE. The CDR3 is 17 residues long. The junction had 7 bases not matched to a gene; V was cut back by 0 bases and J by 2 bases. The CDR3 region is CASSVVSLAENTGELFF. As DNA, the CDR3 is TGTGCCAGCAGCGTAGTGAGTCTAGCGGAAAACACCGGGGAGCTGTTTTTT. Based on the CDR3 plus reference TRBV9 and TRBJ2-2, the full variable domain is DSGVTQTPKHLITATGQRVTLRCSPRSGDLSVYWYQQSLDQGLQFLIQYYNGEERAKGNILERFSAQQFPDLHSELNLSSLELGDSALYFCASSVVSLAENTGELFFGEGSRLTVL.

V usage is TRBV27 and J usage is TRBJ1-1; the D is unclear. The CDR3 loop spans 14 amino acids. The ends were cut back, 2 bases at V and 6 bases at J, with 13 bases in the middle. Per the germline V gene, CDR1 is MNHEY and CDR2 is SMNVEV (reference sequence). CDR3 residues: CASSLNRKVPEAFF. CDR3 in DNA: TGTGCCAGCAGTTTAAACAGAAAGGTTCCTGAAGCTTTCTTT.

This chain links TRBV6-1 with TRBJ2-2; perhaps TRBD1 as D (6 bases). The CDR3 extends over 16 amino acids. V was trimmed by 1 base and J by 0 bases, leaving 9 bases between them. Germline CDR1 MNHNS, CDR2 SASEGT. CDR3: CASSEGQETNTGELFF. The CDR3 DNA is TGTGCCAGCAGTGAAGGACAGGAGACGAACACCGGGGAGCTGTTTTTT.

The V call is TRBV19, the J call TRBJ2-5; 9 nucleotides match TRBD2. CDR3 length equals 18 residues. V shed 0 bases and J 1 base; nucleotides not matched to a gene: 9. Germline V gene data show CDR1 as LNHDA and CDR2 as SQIVND (reference sequence). Here the CDR3 DNA reads TGTGCCAGTAGTATAGATATTGCGGGAGGGCGAATCCAAGAGACCCAGTACTTC. Translation: CASSIDIAGGRIQETQYF.

The J gene is TRBJ2-1, the V gene TRBV28; TRBD2 matches 12 bases. This CDR3 comprises 16 residues. V dropped 5 bases and J dropped 15; count of bases not matched to a gene: 17. The germline V gene has CDR1 MDHEN and CDR2 SYDVKM. The CDR3 DNA follows: TGTGCCAGCAGTGACTCCGAGACTAGCGGGAGAAGGTTTGTGTTCTTC. Its translation: CASSDSETSGRRFVFF.

This clone appeared once. The chain links TRBV5-1 to TRBJ2-2, with TRBD2 as a possible D gene (6 bases). CDR1 is SGHRS and CDR2 is YFSETQ in the germline V gene. Trimming pared 7 bases from V and 13 bases from J, leaving 20 bases between. CDR3 length equals 13 residues. The CDR3 loop is CASSRLGRDLLFF. The CDR3 nucleotides are TGCGCCAGCTCTCGATTAGGGCGGGACTTGCTGTTTTTT.

Here the CDR3 reads CASSQSFRSTDTQYF. The CDR3 DNA reads as TGTGCCAGCAGCCAAAGTTTCAGAAGCACAGATACGCAGTATTTT. The J gene is TRBJ2-3, the V gene TRBV7-9; D gene uncertain. The CDR3 extends over 15 amino acids. V was trimmed by 5 bases and J by 0 bases, leaving 12 bases between them. Germline values: CDR1 SEHNR, CDR2 FQNEAQ (reference sequence). Full variable domain (remainder filled in from reference TRBV7-9 and TRBJ2-3): DTGVSQNPRHKITKRGQNVTFRCDPISEHNRLYWYRQTLGQGPEFLTYFQNEAQLEKSRLLSDRFSAERPKGSFSTLEIQRTEQGDSAMYLCASSQSFRSTDTQYFGPGTRLTVL.

The J gene is TRBJ2-5, the V gene TRBV11-2, with 11 bases that match TRBD1. This CDR3 contains 14 residues. Germline-derived CDR1 and CDR2 are SGHAT and FQNNGV. V dropped 5 bases and J dropped 4; count of bases not matched to a gene: 3. The CDR3 coding sequence is TGTGCCAGCAGCCGGGACAGGGGGAGAGAGACCCAGTACTTC. This gives the protein CASSRDRGRETQYF.

This clone appeared a single time. The chain is built from TRBV6-5 and TRBJ2-7; 9 bases line up with TRBD2. The CDR3 extends over 15 amino acids. Per germline, CDR1 MNHEY and CDR2 SVGAGI. V gave up 0 bases and J gave up 3 bases; unmatched junction bases: 3. CDR3 region: CASSYSGREGYEQYF. As DNA, the CDR3 is TGTGCCAGCAGTTACTCAGGGCGGGAGGGCTACGAGCAGTACTTC.